The T cell receptor beta chain under discussion was sequenced for a study of cytomegalovirus exposure and HLA in healthy donors. Study-wide results and limits: For TCR beta chains, V- and J-gene trimming was later linked to a missense DCLRE1C variant. Upon later analysis, TCR association rates were observed to vary by HLA locus, being highest for DRB1 and lowest for HLA-C.

This clone was seen more than once but under ten times. Its target is not known. The PCR ran on 60 Vbeta and 13 Jbeta primers. Clones were sequenced by immunoSEQ multiplex PCR, and TCRdb holds only the in-frame ones, with some missing. The sample records about 140,000 clones, roughly 79% being singletons. Healthy bone marrow donors made up the cohort. The ends were cut back, 6 bases at V and 1 base at J, with 10 bases in the middle. This CDR3 is built from 14 residues. CDR1 is MNHEY and CDR2 is SVGAGI in the germline V gene. This chain links TRBV6-5 with TRBJ1-5; tentatively, D is TRBD1 (6 bases). The origin of this receptor is a man aged 30-40 years in good health and CMV-seropositive. The sample comprised PBMCs. The CDR3 DNA sequence: TGTGCCAGCAGCCATGGACAGAGCAATCAGCCCCAGCATTTT. Translation gives CASSHGQSNQPQHF.